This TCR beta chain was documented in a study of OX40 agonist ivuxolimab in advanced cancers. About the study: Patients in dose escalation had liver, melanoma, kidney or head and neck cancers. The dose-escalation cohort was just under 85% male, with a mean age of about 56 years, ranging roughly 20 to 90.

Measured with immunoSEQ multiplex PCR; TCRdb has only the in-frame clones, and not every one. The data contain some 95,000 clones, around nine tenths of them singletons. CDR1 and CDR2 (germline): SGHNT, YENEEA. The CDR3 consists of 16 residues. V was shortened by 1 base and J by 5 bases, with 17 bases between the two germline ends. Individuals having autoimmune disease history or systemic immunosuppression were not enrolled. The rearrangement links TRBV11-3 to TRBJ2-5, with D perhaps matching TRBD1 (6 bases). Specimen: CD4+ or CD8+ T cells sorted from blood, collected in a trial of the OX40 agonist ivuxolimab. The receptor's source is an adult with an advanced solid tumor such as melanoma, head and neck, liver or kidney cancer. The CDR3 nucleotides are TGTGCCAGCAGCTTAGGAGAGGGGGTTGACAGTGAGACCCAGTACTTC. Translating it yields CASSLGEGVDSETQYF.